This T cell receptor beta chain appears in the sequencing data of a study of blood T cell repertoires in COVID-19. This CDR3 contains 16 residues. Losses at the gene ends were 4 bases for V and 4 bases for J; bases not matched to a gene: 5. CDR1 SGHRS and CDR2 YFSETQ come from the germline V gene. The method was immunoSEQ multiplex PCR; TCRdb's version includes in-frame clones alone and lacks a portion of them. The sample lists approximately 350,000 clones, 89% seen once, with 0.95% to 1.5% in the top ten. This TCR came from a middle-aged man with acute or convalescent COVID-19. Sequenced material: peripheral blood. The chain uses TRBV5-1 and TRBJ1-4, with 12 bases fitting TRBD1. CDR3 sequence reads: CASSKGQGAGNEKLFF. The CDR3 nucleotides are TGCGCCAGCAGCAAGGGACAGGGGGCCGGTAATGAAAAACTGTTTTTT.